This T cell receptor (beta chain) came from a study of radiation and T cells in renal cell carcinoma. Whole-study context: Nephrectomy followed 15 Gy stereotactic body radiation by 4 weeks.

Whole-study findings and limits: Top tumor clonotypes rose in blood 2 weeks post-radiation, then contracted.

The CDR3 runs 13 residues. Trimming cost V 0 bases and J 4 bases, with 4 bases left between them. The V gene's germline CDR1 is SGDLS and CDR2 YYNGEE. Concerning this clone: Its antigen is unidentified.

Sequencing used immunoSEQ multiplex PCR; TCRdb keeps in-frame clones, though not all of them. The table shows 150,000 or so clones, with less than 90% occurring only once. Time point reported: baseline pretreatment blood. Stated treatment: 15 Gy SBRT to primary tumor, nephrectomy 4 weeks later. This sample comprised blood, obtained from a patient whose treatment included radiotherapy and nephrectomy. The chain recombines TRBV9 with TRBJ2-2; D unresolved. This TCR was sampled from a woman in her 70s with renal cell carcinoma. CDR3 amino acids: CASSVEATGELFF. The DNA for the CDR3 is TGTGCCAGCAGCGTAGAGGCCACCGGGGAGCTGTTTTTT.